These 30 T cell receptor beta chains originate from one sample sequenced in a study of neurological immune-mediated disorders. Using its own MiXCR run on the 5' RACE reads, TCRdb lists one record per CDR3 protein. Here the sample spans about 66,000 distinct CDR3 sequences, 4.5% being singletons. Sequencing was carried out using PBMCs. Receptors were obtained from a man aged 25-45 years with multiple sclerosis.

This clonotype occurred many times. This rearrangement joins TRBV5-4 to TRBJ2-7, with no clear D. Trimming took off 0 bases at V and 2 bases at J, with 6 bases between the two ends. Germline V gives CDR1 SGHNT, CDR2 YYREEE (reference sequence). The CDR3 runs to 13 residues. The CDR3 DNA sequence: TGTGCCAGCAGCTTGGAGTCAGCCTACGAGCAGTACTTC. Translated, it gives CASSLESAYEQYF.

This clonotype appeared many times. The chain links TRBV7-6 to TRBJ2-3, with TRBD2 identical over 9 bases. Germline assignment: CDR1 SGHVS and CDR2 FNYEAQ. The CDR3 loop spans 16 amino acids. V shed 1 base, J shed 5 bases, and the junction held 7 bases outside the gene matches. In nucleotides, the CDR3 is TGTGCCAGCAGCTTAGGTCGAGCGGGGGGAATAGATACGCAGTATTTT. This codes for CASSLGRAGGIDTQYF. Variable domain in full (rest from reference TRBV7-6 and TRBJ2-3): GAGVSQSPRYKVTKRGQDVALRCDPISGHVSLYWYRQALGQGPEFLTYFNYEAQQDKSGLPNDRFSAERPEGSISTLTIQRTEQRDSAMYRCASSLGRAGGIDTQYFGPGTRLTVL.

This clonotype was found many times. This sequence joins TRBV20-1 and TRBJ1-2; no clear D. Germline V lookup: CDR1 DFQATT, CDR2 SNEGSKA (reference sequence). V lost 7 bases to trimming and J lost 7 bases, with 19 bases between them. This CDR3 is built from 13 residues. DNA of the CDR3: TGCAGTGTCCCGCAGGATTTCGGAGGTGGCTACACCTTC. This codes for CSVPQDFGGGYTF.

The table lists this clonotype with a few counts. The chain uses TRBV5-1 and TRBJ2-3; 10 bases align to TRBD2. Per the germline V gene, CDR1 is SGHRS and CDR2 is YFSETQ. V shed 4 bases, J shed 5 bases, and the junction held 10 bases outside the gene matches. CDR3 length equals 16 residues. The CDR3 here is CASSPITSGVGDTQYF. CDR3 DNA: TGCGCCAGCAGCCCTATCACTAGCGGGGTGGGAGATACGCAGTATTTT.

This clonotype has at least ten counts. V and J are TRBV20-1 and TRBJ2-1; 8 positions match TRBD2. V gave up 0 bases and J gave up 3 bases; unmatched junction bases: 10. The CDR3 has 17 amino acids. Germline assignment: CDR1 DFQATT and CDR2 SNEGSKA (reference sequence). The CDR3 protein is CSARDRSGGPHYNEQFF. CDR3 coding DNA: TGCAGTGCTAGAGATAGAAGCGGGGGACCCCACTACAATGAGCAGTTCTTC.

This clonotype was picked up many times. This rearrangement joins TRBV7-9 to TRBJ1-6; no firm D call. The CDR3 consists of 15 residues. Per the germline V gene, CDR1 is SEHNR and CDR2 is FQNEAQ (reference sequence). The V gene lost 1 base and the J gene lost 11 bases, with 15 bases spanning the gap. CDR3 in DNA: TGTGCCAGCAGCTTAGGGCAAGGACTGAAGACACCCCTCCACTTT. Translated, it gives CASSLGQGLKTPLHF.

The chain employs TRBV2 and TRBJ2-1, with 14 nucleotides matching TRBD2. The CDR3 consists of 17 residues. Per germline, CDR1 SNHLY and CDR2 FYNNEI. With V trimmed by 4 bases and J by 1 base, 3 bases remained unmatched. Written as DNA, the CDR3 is TGTGCCAGCAGTGGACTAGCGGGGGGGAAGTCCTACAATGAGCAGTTCTTC. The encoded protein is CASSGLAGGKSYNEQFF.

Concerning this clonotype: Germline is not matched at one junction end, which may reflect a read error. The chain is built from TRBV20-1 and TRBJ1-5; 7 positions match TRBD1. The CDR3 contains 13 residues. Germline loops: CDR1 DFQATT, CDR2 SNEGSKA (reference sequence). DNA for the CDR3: TGCAGTGCTAGAGGACAGGGCGATCAGCCCCAGAATTTT. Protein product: CSARGQGDQPQNF.

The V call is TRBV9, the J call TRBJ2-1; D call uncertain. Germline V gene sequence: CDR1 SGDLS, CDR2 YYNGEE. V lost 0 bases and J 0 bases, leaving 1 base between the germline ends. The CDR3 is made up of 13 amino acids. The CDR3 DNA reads TGTGCCAGCAGCGTAGGCTCCTACAATGAGCAGTTCTTC. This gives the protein CASSVGSYNEQFF.

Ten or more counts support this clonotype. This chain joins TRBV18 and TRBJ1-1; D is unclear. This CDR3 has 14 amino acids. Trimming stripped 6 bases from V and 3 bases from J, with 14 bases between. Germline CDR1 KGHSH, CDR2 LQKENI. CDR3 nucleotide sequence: TGTGCCAGCTCCCCGAAAAGGATGCACACTGAAGCTTTCTTT. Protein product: CASSPKRMHTEAFF.

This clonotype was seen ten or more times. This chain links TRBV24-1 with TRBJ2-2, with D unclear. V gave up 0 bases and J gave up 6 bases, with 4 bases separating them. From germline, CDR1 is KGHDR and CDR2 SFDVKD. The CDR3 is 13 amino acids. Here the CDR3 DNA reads TGTGCCACCAGTGATTTGTTGGCCGGGGAGCTGTTTTTT. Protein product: CATSDLLAGELFF.

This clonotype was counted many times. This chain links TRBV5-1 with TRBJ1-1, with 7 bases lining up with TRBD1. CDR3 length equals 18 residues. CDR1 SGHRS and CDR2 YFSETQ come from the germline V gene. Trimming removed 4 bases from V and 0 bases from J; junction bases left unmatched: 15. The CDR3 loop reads CASSPKTGRFRMNTEAFF. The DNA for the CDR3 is TGCGCCAGCAGCCCCAAGACAGGGCGGTTTAGAATGAACACTGAAGCTTTCTTT.

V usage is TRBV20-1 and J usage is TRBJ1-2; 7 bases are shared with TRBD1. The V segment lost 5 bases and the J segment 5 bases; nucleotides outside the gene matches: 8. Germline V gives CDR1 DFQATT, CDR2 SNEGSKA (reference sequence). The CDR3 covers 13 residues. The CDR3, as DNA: TGCAGTGCTGAGTACAGGGGTTGGTATGGCTACACCTTC. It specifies CSAEYRGWYGYTF.

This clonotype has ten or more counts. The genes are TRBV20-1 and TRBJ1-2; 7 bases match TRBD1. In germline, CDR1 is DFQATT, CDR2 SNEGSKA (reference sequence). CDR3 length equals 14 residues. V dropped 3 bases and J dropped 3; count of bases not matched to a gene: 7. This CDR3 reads CSASEWTGHYGYTF. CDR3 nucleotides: TGCAGTGCTAGTGAGTGGACAGGACACTATGGCTACACCTTC.

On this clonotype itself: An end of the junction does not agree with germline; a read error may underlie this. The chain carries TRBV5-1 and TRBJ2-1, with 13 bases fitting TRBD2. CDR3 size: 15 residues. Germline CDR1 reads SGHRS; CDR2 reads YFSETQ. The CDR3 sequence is CANSSGTSGVDEQFF. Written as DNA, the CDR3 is TGCGCCAACAGCTCCGGGACTAGCGGGGTCGATGAGCAGTTCTTC.

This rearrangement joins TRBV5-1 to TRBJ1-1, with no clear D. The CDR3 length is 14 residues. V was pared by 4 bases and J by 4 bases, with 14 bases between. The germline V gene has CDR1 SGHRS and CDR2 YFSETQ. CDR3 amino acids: CASSPRVAGTEAFF. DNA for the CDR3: TGCGCCAGCAGCCCTAGGGTGGCTGGCACTGAAGCTTTCTTT.

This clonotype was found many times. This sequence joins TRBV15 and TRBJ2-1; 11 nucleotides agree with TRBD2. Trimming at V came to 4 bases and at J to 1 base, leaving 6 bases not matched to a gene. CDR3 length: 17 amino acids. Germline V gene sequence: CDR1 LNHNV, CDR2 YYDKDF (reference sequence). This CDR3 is CATSISGGARSYNEQFF. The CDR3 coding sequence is TGTGCCACCAGCATTAGCGGGGGGGCTCGGTCCTACAATGAGCAGTTCTTC.

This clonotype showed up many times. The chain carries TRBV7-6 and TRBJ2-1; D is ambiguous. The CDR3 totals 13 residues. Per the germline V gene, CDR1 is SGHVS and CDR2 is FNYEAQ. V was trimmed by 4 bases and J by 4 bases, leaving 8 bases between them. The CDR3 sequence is CASSSTSYNEQFF. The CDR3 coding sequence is TGTGCCAGCAGCTCAACTTCGTACAATGAGCAGTTCTTC.

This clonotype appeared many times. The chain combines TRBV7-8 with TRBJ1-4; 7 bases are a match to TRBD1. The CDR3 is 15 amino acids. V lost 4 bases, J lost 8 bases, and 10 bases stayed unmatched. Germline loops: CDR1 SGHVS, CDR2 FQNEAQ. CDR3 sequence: CASSSVDRVAEKLFF. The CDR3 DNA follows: TGTGCCAGCAGCTCCGTCGACAGGGTAGCAGAAAAACTGTTTTTT.

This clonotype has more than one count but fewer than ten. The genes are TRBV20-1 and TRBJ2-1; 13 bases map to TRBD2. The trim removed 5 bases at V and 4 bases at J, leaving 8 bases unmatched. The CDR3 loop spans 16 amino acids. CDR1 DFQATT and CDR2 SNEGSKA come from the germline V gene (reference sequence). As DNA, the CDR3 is TGCAGTGCTTTACGGACTAGCGGGGGCCGTTACAATGAGCAGTTCTTC. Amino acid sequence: CSALRTSGGRYNEQFF.

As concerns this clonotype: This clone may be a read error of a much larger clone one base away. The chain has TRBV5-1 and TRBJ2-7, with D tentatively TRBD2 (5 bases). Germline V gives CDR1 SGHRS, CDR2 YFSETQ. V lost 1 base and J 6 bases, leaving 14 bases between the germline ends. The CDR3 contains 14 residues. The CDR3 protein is CASSLRRWFFEQYF. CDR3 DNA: TGCGCCAGCAGCTTGAGGAGGTGGTTTTTCGAGCAGTACTTC.

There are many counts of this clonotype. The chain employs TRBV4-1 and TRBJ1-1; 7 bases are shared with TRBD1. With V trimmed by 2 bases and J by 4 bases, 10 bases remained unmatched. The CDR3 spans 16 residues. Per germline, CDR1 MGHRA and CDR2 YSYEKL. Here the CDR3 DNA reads TGCGCCAGCAGCCAACGCACAACGACAGGGTCCACTGAAGCTTTCTTT. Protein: CASSQRTTTGSTEAFF.

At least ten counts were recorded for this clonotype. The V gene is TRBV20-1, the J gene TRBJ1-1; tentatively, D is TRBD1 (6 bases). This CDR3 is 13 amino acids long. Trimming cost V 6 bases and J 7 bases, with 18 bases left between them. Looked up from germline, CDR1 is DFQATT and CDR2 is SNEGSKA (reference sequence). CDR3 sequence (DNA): TGCAGTGCCGCCTTTCGGGGGGCAAATGAAGCTTTCTTT. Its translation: CSAAFRGANEAFF.

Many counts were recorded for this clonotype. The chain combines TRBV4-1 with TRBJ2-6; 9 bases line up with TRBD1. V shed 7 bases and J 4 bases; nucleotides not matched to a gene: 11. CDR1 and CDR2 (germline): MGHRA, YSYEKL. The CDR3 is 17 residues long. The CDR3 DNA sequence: TGCGCCAGCACCTACCGGACAGGGGTCGACGGGGCCAACGTCCTGACTTTC. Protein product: CASTYRTGVDGANVLTF.

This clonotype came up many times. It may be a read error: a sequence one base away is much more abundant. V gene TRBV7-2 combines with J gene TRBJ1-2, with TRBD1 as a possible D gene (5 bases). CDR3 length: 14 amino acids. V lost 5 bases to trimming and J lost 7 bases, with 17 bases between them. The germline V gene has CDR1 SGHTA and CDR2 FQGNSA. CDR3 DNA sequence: TGTGCCAGCAGCCAAACGACGCATGGGGGTGGCTACACCTTC. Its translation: CASSQTTHGGGYTF.

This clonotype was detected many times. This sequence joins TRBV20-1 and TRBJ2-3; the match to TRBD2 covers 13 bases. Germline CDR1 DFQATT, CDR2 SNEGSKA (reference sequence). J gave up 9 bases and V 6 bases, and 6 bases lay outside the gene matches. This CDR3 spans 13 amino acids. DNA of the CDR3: TGCAGTGCCGGACTAGCGGGGGTACTAACGCAGTATTTT. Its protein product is CSAGLAGVLTQYF.

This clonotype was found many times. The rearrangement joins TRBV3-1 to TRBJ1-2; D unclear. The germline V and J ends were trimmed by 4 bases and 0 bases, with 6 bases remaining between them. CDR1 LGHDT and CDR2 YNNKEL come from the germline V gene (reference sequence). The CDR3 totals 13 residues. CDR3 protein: CASSPSANYGYTF. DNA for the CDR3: TGTGCCAGCAGCCCGTCGGCTAACTATGGCTACACCTTC.

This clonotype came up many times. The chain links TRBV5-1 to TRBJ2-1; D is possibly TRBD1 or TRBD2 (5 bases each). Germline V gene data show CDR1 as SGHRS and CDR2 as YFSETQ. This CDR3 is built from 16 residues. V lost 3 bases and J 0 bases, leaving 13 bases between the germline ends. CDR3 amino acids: CASSSRDGSSYNEQFF. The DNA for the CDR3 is TGCGCCAGCAGCTCAAGGGACGGCAGCTCCTACAATGAGCAGTTCTTC. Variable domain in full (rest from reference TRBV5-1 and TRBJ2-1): KAGVTQTPRYLIKTRGQQVTLSCSPISGHRSVSWYQQTPGQGLQFLFEYFSETQRNKGNFPGRFSGRQFSNSRSEMNVSTLELGDSALYLCASSSRDGSSYNEQFFGPGTRLTVL.

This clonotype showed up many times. CDR3 sequence reads: CASSTLARKEDSTDTQYF. The CDR3 DNA follows: TGCGCCAGCAGCACCTTAGCAAGGAAAGAAGATAGCACAGATACGCAGTATTTT. V usage is TRBV4-1 and J usage is TRBJ2-3; no reliable D call. Trimming stripped 5 bases from V and 0 bases from J, with 21 bases between. From germline, CDR1 is MGHRA and CDR2 YSYEKL. This CDR3 is built from 18 residues.

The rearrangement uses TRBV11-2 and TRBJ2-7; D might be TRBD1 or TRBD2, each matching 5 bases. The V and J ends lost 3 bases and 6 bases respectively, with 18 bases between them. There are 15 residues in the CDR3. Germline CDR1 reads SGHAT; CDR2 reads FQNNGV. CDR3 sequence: CASSFTEGELGEQYF. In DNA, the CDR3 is TGTGCCAGCAGCTTTACCGAAGGGGAGCTGGGCGAGCAGTACTTC.